This T cell receptor beta chain is from a study of blood T cell repertoires in COVID-19. Study background: The United States, Italy and Spain provided the acute and convalescent COVID-19 samples. The cDNA or gDNA used as material had been derived from T cells, B-cell-depleted T cells, or PBMCs.

As handled by the study authors: It was from reference gene primer amplification that nucleated cell counts were estimated. TCRdb's table, derived via immunoSEQ multiplex PCR, lists solely in-frame clones and lacks some. Clone size and the V and J calls come from that table; the DNA yielded D and trimming. The repertoire includes over 250,000 clones, about 86% of them detected once, and over 4% sits in the top ten. In terms of age and location, participants ranged from roughly 18 to 100 years and lived in roughly 22 US areas. Comment on this clone: The same CDR3 can be traced to other DNA sequences in this sample.

V dropped 0 bases and J dropped 7 bases, with 10 bases sitting between them. Germline V CDR1 and CDR2: LNHDA, SQIVND (reference sequence). This CDR3 spans 14 amino acids. This TCR was sampled from a young man with acute COVID-19. V is TRBV19 and J is TRBJ2-1; D might be TRBD2 (5 bases). What was sequenced was PBMCs or T cells enriched from blood (not recorded which). CDR3 residues: CASSIDRGGNEQFF. CDR3 bases: TGTGCCAGTAGTATAGATCGAGGCGGGAATGAGCAGTTCTTC.